Here is one TCR beta chain with its context. Its antigen is unknown. V gave up 5 bases and J gave up 0 bases; unmatched junction bases: 3. CDR1 and CDR2 from the germline V gene are KGHSH and LQKENI. The CDR3 is 14 residues long. Sequenced by immunoSEQ multiplex PCR; TCRdb stores in-frame clones only, minus some. The sample lists about 180,000 clones, 80% to 90% occurring once. This entry is derived from a study of T cell responses to AZD1222 COVID-19 vaccine. General study points: Vaccine-related CD4 TCRs covered spike, predominating at 160-218 and 743-854. Nearly half of spike-specific TCRs reportedly target unmutated variant regions. White British ancestry dominated among donors, who included more females, and clonal diversity was possibly underestimated. Repertoire collection took place solely once the T cell response had peaked.

The material sequenced was peripheral blood, taken 28 days after the second dose of the MenACWY control vaccine. The V gene is TRBV18, the J gene TRBJ2-5, with 7 bases aligning to TRBD1. The TCR was taken from an adult who received the MenACWY meningococcal vaccine as a control. In nucleotides, the CDR3 is TGTGCCAGCTCAGAACAGGGGTACCAAGAGACCCAGTACTTC. Its translation: CASSEQGYQETQYF.